The 22 T cell receptor beta chains in this list originate from one sample, sequenced in a study of CD8 T cells in Susac syndrome. An input of 0.5 to 1 ug of RNA was subjected to reverse transcription using random hexamers. One entry per CDR3 protein, called by TCRdb with MiXCR from the immunoSEQ multiplex PCR reads. Of roughly 200,000 distinct CDR3 sequences listed, 90% to 95% were seen once; the top ten hold roughly 0.1%. The specimen sequenced was CD4+ T cells from PBMCs. The receptors were sampled from a human donor in good health.

The chain combines TRBV29-1 with TRBJ1-4, with 8 nucleotides matching TRBD1. Per germline, CDR1 SQVTM and CDR2 ANQGSEA. V was pared by 3 bases and J by 5 bases, with 2 bases of the junction left unmatched. The CDR3 contains 13 residues. The CDR3 sequence is CSVDWTGNEKLFF. For the CDR3, the DNA is TGCAGCGTTGACTGGACAGGGAATGAAAAACTGTTTTTT.

The chain carries TRBV29-1 and TRBJ2-2; TRBD1 or TRBD2 may be the D gene (5 bases each). The length of the CDR3 is 12 residues. V lost 5 bases and J 6 bases, leaving 10 bases between the germline ends. Per germline, CDR1 SQVTM and CDR2 ANQGSEA. The CDR3 is CSVSSRAGELFF. The CDR3 nucleotides read TGCAGCGTTTCTAGCAGGGCCGGGGAGCTGTTTTTT.

The CDR3 sequence: CASSQGAPPYEQYF. CDR3 nucleotide sequence: TGCGCCAGCAGCCAAGGGGCCCCACCGTACGAGCAGTACTTC. The chain combines TRBV4-3 with TRBJ2-7, with D hard to call. Germline values: CDR1 LGHNA, CDR2 YSLEER. V dropped 1 base and J dropped 4 bases, with 11 bases sitting between them. The CDR3 is made up of 14 amino acids.

This chain links TRBV20-1 with TRBJ2-3; the D gene is possibly TRBD2 (6 bases). CDR3 size: 14 residues. Germline values: CDR1 DFQATT, CDR2 SNEGSKA (reference sequence). The germline V and J ends were trimmed by 6 bases and 0 bases, with 13 bases remaining between them. This chain's CDR3 is CSAPHGGSTDTQYF. CDR3 nucleotide sequence: TGCAGTGCGCCGCACGGGGGTAGCACAGATACGCAGTATTTT.

This sequence joins TRBV9 and TRBJ1-6; no clear D gene. The CDR3 totals 14 residues. From germline, CDR1 is SGDLS and CDR2 YYNGEE. V lost 0 bases and J lost 7, with 8 bases in between. For the CDR3, the DNA is TGTGCCAGCAGCGTAGGGCAAAGGAATTCACCCCTCCACTTT. It is translated as CASSVGQRNSPLHF.

V is TRBV7-9 and J is TRBJ1-6; D gene uncertain. Germline lookup yields CDR1 SEHNR and CDR2 FQNEAQ (reference sequence). The CDR3 loop spans 12 amino acids. Trimming removed 6 bases at V and 9 bases at J, with 9 bases between. The CDR3 protein is CASSLGISPLHF. The CDR3 coding sequence is TGTGCCAGCAGTTTGGGGATTTCACCCCTCCACTTT.

The chain links TRBV15 to TRBJ1-4; D ambiguous. The CDR3 covers 12 residues. The germline gives CDR1 LNHNV, CDR2 YYDKDF (reference sequence). The V gene lost 3 bases and the J gene lost 5 bases, with 4 bases spanning the gap. CDR3 sequence reads: CATSRLNEKLFF. Here the CDR3 DNA reads TGTGCCACCAGCAGGTTGAATGAAAAACTGTTTTTT. Complete variable domain (other parts from reference TRBV15 and TRBJ1-4): DAMVIQNPRYQVTQFGKPVTLSCSQTLNHNVMYWYQQKSSQAPKLLFHYYDKDFNNEADTPDNFQSRRPNTSFCFLDIRSPGLGDTAMYLCATSRLNEKLFFGSGTQLSVL.

The chain employs TRBV12-3 or TRBV12-4 and TRBJ1-2; D is perhaps TRBD1 (6 bases). The germline V and J ends were trimmed by 4 bases and 8 bases, with 14 bases remaining between them. This CDR3 has 13 amino acids. In DNA, the CDR3 is TGTGCCAGCAGTTCCCGGCGGGACAAAGGCTACACCTTC. This encodes CASSSRRDKGYTF.

This clonotype occurred a few times. The gene calls are TRBV18 and TRBJ2-5; 9 bases are shared with TRBD2. Per the germline V gene, CDR1 is KGHSH and CDR2 is LQKENI. Trimming took 6 bases from V and 1 from J; bases not matched to a gene: 3. The CDR3 has 14 residues. CDR3 coding DNA: TGTGCCAGCTCCGTAGCGGGGGTCCAAGAGACCCAGTACTTC. This codes for CASSVAGVQETQYF.

This chain connects TRBV29-1 to TRBJ1-4; 9 nucleotides match TRBD1. The CDR3 length is 14 residues. J lost 2 bases, V lost 7 bases, and 5 bases had no gene match. CDR1 is SQVTM, CDR2 ANQGSEA, per germline. The CDR3 region is CSAVQGATNEKLFF. The DNA for the CDR3 is TGCAGCGCTGTACAGGGGGCGACTAATGAAAAACTGTTTTTT.

V is TRBV30 and J is TRBJ2-5; 10 nucleotides agree with TRBD1. Germline CDR1 is GTSNPN and CDR2 is SVGIG (reference sequence). The CDR3 runs to 15 residues. V lost 1 base, J lost 5 bases, and 7 bases stayed unmatched. The CDR3: CAWSAATGGVETQYF. CDR3 DNA: TGTGCCTGGAGTGCCGCGACAGGGGGCGTCGAGACCCAGTACTTC.

The chain couples TRBV12-3 or TRBV12-4 to TRBJ1-5, with D possibly TRBD1 on 6 matching bases. The CDR3 length is 13 residues. The V end was cut by 6 bases, the J end by 6 bases, with 12 bases between. The CDR3 here is CASSTGYSQPQHF. As DNA, the CDR3 is TGTGCCAGCAGCACAGGGTATAGTCAGCCCCAGCATTTT.

This clonotype was seen only once. The chain has TRBV12-3 or TRBV12-4 and TRBJ1-1, with D possibly TRBD1 on 6 matching bases. This CDR3 comprises 14 residues. Trimming took off 2 bases at V and 3 bases at J, with 10 bases between the two ends. For the CDR3, the DNA is TGTGCCAGCAGTTTACTGGCAGGGGACACTGAAGCTTTCTTT. As protein: CASSLLAGDTEAFF.

The CDR3: CASSEGLAEYTGELFF. CDR3 bases: TGTGCCAGCAGCGAGGGACTAGCGGAATACACCGGGGAGCTGTTTTTT. The chain carries TRBV9 and TRBJ2-2; 11 nucleotides match TRBD2. V shed 3 bases and J 3 bases; nucleotides not matched to a gene: 4. The CDR3 has 16 residues. The germline V gene has CDR1 SGDLS and CDR2 YYNGEE.

The chain recombines TRBV24-1 with TRBJ2-3; D unclear. V gave up 2 bases and J gave up 6 bases, with 11 bases separating them. The CDR3 has 14 amino acids. CDR1 and CDR2 from the germline V gene are KGHDR and SFDVKD. This CDR3 reads CATSDSLTPDTQYF. CDR3 coding DNA: TGTGCCACCAGTGATTCATTGACCCCGGATACGCAGTATTTT.

The rearrangement links TRBV10-3 to TRBJ2-3; TRBD1 matches 8 bases. The CDR3 runs to 14 residues. Germline trimming cut 4 bases from V and 6 bases from J; bases unmatched to any gene: 6. In germline, CDR1 is ENHRY, CDR2 SYGVKD. In DNA form, the CDR3 reads TGTGCCATCAGTGGGGGCAGGGGGCTGGATACGCAGTATTTT. The encoded protein is CAISGGRGLDTQYF.

This chain uses TRBV20-1 with TRBJ2-3; TRBD1 matches at 9 bases. In germline, CDR1 is DFQATT, CDR2 SNEGSKA (reference sequence). With 3 bases clipped from V and 0 bases from J, the junction kept 4 bases outside the gene matches. This CDR3 contains 15 residues. Here the CDR3 DNA reads TGCAGTGCTAGGCACAGGGGGCCCAGCACAGATACGCAGTATTTT. Its protein product is CSARHRGPSTDTQYF.

This chain uses TRBV10-3 with TRBJ2-5, with TRBD2 matching 7 bases. CDR1 ENHRY and CDR2 SYGVKD come from the germline V gene. This CDR3 has 15 residues. V was clipped by 3 bases and J by 2 bases; unmatched bases: 6. DNA for the CDR3: TGTGCCATCAGTGACCGCGGGGGAAAGCAAGAGACCCAGTACTTC. This translates into CAISDRGGKQETQYF.

The sample holds one count of this clonotype. The chain uses TRBV20-1 and TRBJ2-2; 8 bases map to TRBD2. CDR1 and CDR2 from the germline V gene are DFQATT and SNEGSKA (reference sequence). The CDR3 covers 14 residues. The J segment lost 1 base and the V segment lost 6 bases, leaving 4 bases of the junction unmatched. CDR3 sequence: CSAQRGGNTGELFF. The DNA of the CDR3 is TGCAGTGCCCAACGGGGGGGGAACACCGGGGAGCTGTTTTTT.

The rearrangement joins TRBV7-9 to TRBJ2-1, with D maybe TRBD1 (6 bases). The V end was cut by 0 bases, the J end by 5 bases, with 11 bases between. Germline lookup yields CDR1 SEHNR and CDR2 FQNEAQ (reference sequence). The CDR3 is 15 residues long. DNA of the CDR3: TGTGCCAGCAGCTTAGCGTTGACAGGCGACAATGAGCAGTTCTTC. This codes for CASSLALTGDNEQFF.

This clonotype was seen a few times. The V and J genes are TRBV20-1 and TRBJ2-5; 8 nucleotides match TRBD1. After removal of 1 base from V and 4 bases from J, the junction contained 2 bases not matched to a gene. The CDR3 has 13 amino acids. Germline assignment: CDR1 DFQATT and CDR2 SNEGSKA (reference sequence). The CDR3 spells CSARAGGGETQYF. The CDR3 nucleotides read TGCAGTGCTAGAGCAGGGGGCGGAGAGACCCAGTACTTC.

The chain employs TRBV20-1 and TRBJ2-5; TRBD1 might be the D (6 bases). V was pared by 6 bases and J by 7 bases, with 18 bases between. Germline values: CDR1 DFQATT, CDR2 SNEGSKA (reference sequence). The length of the CDR3 is 13 residues. The DNA for the CDR3 is TGCAGTGCCGTCCGACAGGCCCAGGGGACCCAGTACTTC. This encodes CSAVRQAQGTQYF.